A selection of T cell receptor beta chains follows, all from one sample in a study of blood T cell repertoires in COVID-19. Profiled with immunoSEQ multiplex PCR; TCRdb holds only in-frame clones, not every one. Of 150,000 to 180,000 clones listed, roughly 80% were seen once; the top ten hold roughly 29%. The sample was peripheral blood. The source is a woman aged 55-69 years with acute or convalescent COVID-19. Each CDR3 is given with its conserved first and last residue. Fields, in order: V gene, J gene, D gene, CDR3 length, clone size, CDR3 DNA, CDR3 protein. D genes are given only for firm matches. A row's size may be missing; if present it is once, few, many or a size class.

>TRBV6-6|TRBJ1-3|TRBD1|15|NA
TGTGCCAGCAGTAACCTTAACAGGGGTGGAAACACCATATATTTT
CASSNLNRGGNTIYF
>TRBV6-4|TRBJ2-1|TRBD1|14|once
TGTGCCAGCAGCCCGGGACAGGGTTACAATGAGCAGTTCTTC
CASSPGQGYNEQFF
>TRBV19|TRBJ2-3|TRBD1|14|NA
TGTGCCAGTAGTGACAGGGGCGGCGGAGATACGCAGTATTTT
CASSDRGGGDTQYF
>TRBV4-1|TRBJ2-6|TRBD2|17|NA
TGCGCCAGCAGCCAAGCTGGAACTAGCGCTGGGGCCAACGTCCTGACTTTC
CASSQAGTSAGANVLTF
>TRBV5-1|TRBJ1-1|NA|13|NA
TGCGCCAGCAGCTCAGAGGGATGGACTGAAGCTTTCTTT
CASSSEGWTEAFF
>TRBV5-5|TRBJ2-6|NA|15|few
TGTGCCAGCAGCTGGGAGATGGCGGGGGCCAACGTCCTGACTTTC
CASSWEMAGANVLTF
>TRBV7-3|TRBJ2-2|NA|13|NA
TGTGCCAGCAGCTTACTAACCGCCGGGGAGCTGTTTTTT
CASSLLTAGELFF
>TRBV7-3|TRBJ2-3|NA|14|NA
TGTGCCAGCAGGCGGGGCAGTAGCACAGATACGCAGTATTTT
CASRRGSSTDTQYF
>TRBV6-4|TRBJ2-3|NA|15|NA
TGTGCCAGCAGTGTGGGGGCAACTAGCACAGATACGCAGTATTTT
CASSVGATSTDTQYF
>TRBV19|TRBJ1-5|NA|15|NA
TGTGCCAGTAGTGGCTACGCCATCAGGGTTCAGCCCCAGCATTTT
CASSGYAIRVQPQHF
>TRBV10-1|TRBJ2-3|NA|13|many
TGCGCCAGCAGACAGGACAGCACAGATACGCAGTATTTT
CASRQDSTDTQYF